These 23 T cell receptor beta chains originate from one sample sequenced in a study of T cells after yellow fever vaccination (dated by TCRdb to about 2019). The meaning of the sample's treatment or condition label: live attenuated yellow fever vaccine strain. Libraries came from 5' RACE. Sequencer: Illumina HiSeq 2500. The raw public data were reprocessed by TCRdb itself: fastp quality trimming at Q25, MiXCR clonotype calling, in-frame beta chains only. Every distinct CDR3 protein forms one entry, paired with its most common genes and DNA. This sample comprises 60,000 to 85,000 distinct CDR3 sequences, 5% to 8% of them detected only once. The top ten clonotypes cover about 39% of the sample. The sequencing here drew on CD8+ T cells sorted from PBMCs, taken roughly seven weeks after the first yellow fever vaccination. The receptors originated from a man aged 18-30 years who received the YFV17D yellow fever vaccine.

This clonotype was counted at least ten times. The chain carries TRBV20-1 and TRBJ2-3, with D perhaps matching TRBD2 (6 bases). Germline CDR1 and CDR2: DFQATT and SNEGSKA (reference sequence). This CDR3 spans 15 amino acids. V was pared by 0 bases and J by 1 base, with 11 bases between. CDR3 bases: TGCAGTGCTAGAGATGTGGCTAGCGGCACAGATACGCAGTATTTT. Its protein product is CSARDVASGTDTQYF.

J is TRBJ2-7 and V is TRBV20-1; a possible D gene is TRBD2 (6 bases). The CDR3 is 16 amino acids. Germline V gene data show CDR1 as DFQATT and CDR2 as SNEGSKA (reference sequence). Trimming removed 3 bases from V and 0 bases from J, with 18 bases in between. In DNA, the CDR3 is TGCAGTGCTAGTCCTGGGCGGGGCAGGAGCTCCTACGAGCAGTACGTC. As protein: CSASPGRGRSSYEQYV.

The sample holds many counts of this clonotype. The chain combines TRBV6-5 with TRBJ2-7; 9 nucleotides align to TRBD1. The CDR3 runs to 15 residues. The germline CDR1 and CDR2 sequences are MNHEY and SVGAGI. V was clipped by 6 bases and J by 2 bases; unmatched bases: 8. The CDR3 coding sequence is TGTGCCAGCAGAACCGGGACAGGGAGTCCCTACGAGCAGTACTTC. Its protein is CASRTGTGSPYEQYF.

The chain has TRBV5-6 and TRBJ2-7, with 7 bases fitting TRBD1. In germline, CDR1 is SGHDT, CDR2 YYEEEE. The CDR3 consists of 14 residues. The trim removed 6 bases at V and 2 bases at J, leaving 8 bases unmatched. CDR3 sequence: CASTQTGIPYEQYV. The CDR3 bases are TGTGCCAGCACCCAGACAGGGATCCCCTACGAGCAGTACGTC.

This clonotype was picked up a small number of times. The gene calls are TRBV27 and TRBJ2-2; tentatively, D is TRBD2 (5 bases). The V end was cut by 5 bases, the J end by 7 bases, with 11 bases between. Germline V CDR1 and CDR2: MNHEY, SMNVEV (reference sequence). This CDR3 has 13 residues. The CDR3 loop is CASSPQLVGELFF. CDR3 in DNA: TGTGCCAGCAGTCCCCAACTAGTCGGGGAGCTGTTTTTT.

This chain connects TRBV12-3 or TRBV12-4 to TRBJ2-3; D is perhaps TRBD1 (6 bases). This CDR3 spans 14 amino acids. Deletions cut 8 bases from V and 6 bases from J, with 18 bases between. The CDR3 sequence: CASAYTGPGDTQYF. CDR3 DNA: TGTGCCAGCGCTTACACAGGGCCCGGGGATACGCAGTATTTT.

This clonotype was observed many times. The V call is TRBV24-1, the J call TRBJ2-2; D not resolved. Trimming removed 6 bases from V and 0 bases from J, with 1 base in between. The germline V gene encodes CDR1 KGHDR and CDR2 SFDVKD. The CDR3 spans 12 residues. This CDR3 is CATSTNTGELFF. In DNA, the CDR3 is TGTGCCACCAGTACGAACACCGGGGAGCTGTTTTTT.

This clonotype was recorded at least ten times. The chain joins TRBV12-3 or TRBV12-4 to TRBJ1-2; D unresolved. The ends were cut back, 3 bases at V and 4 bases at J, with 12 bases in the middle. The CDR3 is 14 residues long. DNA for the CDR3: TGTGCCAGCAGTTTGGCCGACCCCATCTATGGCTACACCTTC. The encoded protein is CASSLADPIYGYTF.

This clonotype has ten or more counts. The V call is TRBV4-1, the J call TRBJ2-7; D perhaps matches TRBD1 (6 bases). The germline gives CDR1 MGHRA, CDR2 YSYEKL. The CDR3 consists of 15 residues. V was trimmed by 0 bases and J by 3 bases, leaving 12 bases between them. The CDR3 sequence is CASSQDRVRGYEQYF. CDR3 sequence (DNA): TGCGCCAGCAGCCAAGATCGTGTCAGGGGCTACGAGCAGTACTTC.

The rearrangement joins TRBV27 to TRBJ2-5; the match to TRBD2 covers 9 bases. The germline V gene has CDR1 MNHEY and CDR2 SMNVEV (reference sequence). Germline trimming cut 2 bases from V and 0 bases from J; bases unmatched to any gene: 10. The CDR3 spans 18 residues. In DNA, the CDR3 is TGTGCCAGCAGTTTACTGGCGGGGGGGGCCCCGTACCAAGAGACCCAGTACTTC. Protein sequence: CASSLLAGGAPYQETQYF.

The chain uses TRBV29-1 and TRBJ1-4; perhaps TRBD1 as D (5 bases). Between the trimmed V and J ends, which lost 0 bases and 13 bases, there was a span of 12 bases. Germline CDR1 SQVTM, CDR2 ANQGSEA. CDR3 length: 12 residues. CDR3: CSVEDHSGGLFF. CDR3 nucleotide sequence: TGCAGCGTTGAAGATCACTCTGGGGGACTGTTTTTT.

This chain links TRBV7-8 with TRBJ2-7; 8 bases agree with TRBD2. The V gene's germline CDR1 is SGHVS and CDR2 FQNEAQ. The CDR3 is 16 residues long. Trimming removed 1 base from V and 7 bases from J; junction bases left unmatched: 12. The CDR3 nucleotides are TGTGCCAGCAGCTTAGGGGTAGCGGGGTTCGCTGGGGAGCAGTACGTC. It yields the protein CASSLGVAGFAGEQYV.

V is TRBV20-1 and J is TRBJ2-2; the D is unclear. Trimming took 3 bases from V and 0 from J, leaving 5 bases between them. This CDR3 is built from 13 residues. Per the germline V gene, CDR1 is DFQATT and CDR2 is SNEGSKA (reference sequence). This CDR3 reads CSASAANTGELFF. Here the CDR3 DNA reads TGCAGTGCTAGTGCCGCGAACACCGGGGAGCTGTTTTTT.

This clonotype was detected a few times. The chain couples TRBV9 to TRBJ2-7; a weak D match, TRBD2 (5 bases). CDR3 size: 14 residues. Trimming removed 0 bases at V and 7 bases at J, with 14 bases between. Germline V gene sequence: CDR1 SGDLS, CDR2 YYNGEE. The DNA for the CDR3 is TGTGCCAGCAGCGTAGCTGGAAGCTCGGGGGAGCAGTACTTC. Its translation is CASSVAGSSGEQYF.

This clonotype came up many times. The rearrangement joins TRBV12-3 or TRBV12-4 to TRBJ2-3, with 9 bases fitting TRBD2. The CDR3 has 14 residues. The V and J ends lost 6 bases and 15 bases, in that order; junction bases with no gene match: 16. The CDR3: CASSSRLSGTSPYF. For the CDR3, the DNA is TGTGCCAGCAGCTCCCGACTTTCCGGGACTAGCCCATATTTT.

This clonotype was found many times. The rearrangement uses TRBV12-3 or TRBV12-4 and TRBJ2-1; no clear D gene. Between the trimmed V and J ends, which lost 5 bases and 9 bases, there was a span of 11 bases. CDR3 length: 12 residues. CDR3 in amino acids: CASSIPMAEQFF. The CDR3 bases are TGTGCCAGCAGTATTCCTATGGCTGAGCAGTTCTTC.

The rearrangement uses TRBV7-9 and TRBJ1-5, with D possibly matching TRBD1 (6 bases). Per the germline V gene, CDR1 is SEHNR and CDR2 is FQNEAQ (reference sequence). Trimming shortened V by 5 bases and J by 3 bases, and 11 bases separated the two germline ends. This CDR3 is 14 amino acids long. The DNA of the CDR3 is TGTGCCAGCAGCGCCCGGGGGCCCAATCAGCCCCAGCATTTT. Translation gives CASSARGPNQPQHF.

The J gene is TRBJ1-2, the V gene TRBV11-2, with 9 nucleotides matching TRBD1. The CDR3 consists of 19 residues. Trimming took 6 bases from V and 0 from J; bases not matched to a gene: 17. Germline assignment: CDR1 SGHAT and CDR2 FQNNGV. CDR3 sequence reads: CASRYDTRDREFTNYGYTF. CDR3 coding DNA: TGTGCCAGCAGATATGATACCCGGGACAGGGAATTTACTAACTATGGCTACACCTTC.

Ten or more counts support this clonotype. The J gene is TRBJ2-5, the V gene TRBV7-3, with TRBD2 matching 13 bases. The CDR3 spans 16 residues. Germline-derived CDR1 and CDR2 are SGHTA and FQGTGA. After removal of 2 bases from V and 5 bases from J, the junction contained 5 bases not matched to a gene. The DNA for the CDR3 is TGTGCCAGCAGCTTACGACTAGCGGGGGGCGGGGAGACCCAGTACTTC. Protein sequence: CASSLRLAGGGETQYF.

This clonotype was seen only a few times. This rearrangement joins TRBV20-1 to TRBJ2-3, with TRBD1 matching 9 bases. The CDR3 is 14 amino acids. Germline values: CDR1 DFQATT, CDR2 SNEGSKA (reference sequence). J lost 6 bases, V lost 6 bases, and 10 bases had no gene match. The CDR3 spells CSAKGQGSRDTQYF. CDR3 sequence (DNA): TGCAGTGCGAAGGGACAGGGATCTAGGGATACGCAGTATTTT.

In this sample, this clonotype turned up many times. V usage is TRBV7-2 and J usage is TRBJ1-6; tentative D call: TRBD1 (5 bases). The CDR3 is 15 amino acids. The V gene lost 3 bases and the J gene lost 9 bases, with 15 bases spanning the gap. Germline values: CDR1 SGHTA, CDR2 FQGNSA. The CDR3 sequence: CASSLGGGLGSPLHF. CDR3 DNA sequence: TGTGCCAGCAGCTTGGGGGGGGGACTCGGTTCACCCCTCCACTTT.

This clonotype was recorded a few times. The chain is built from TRBV20-1 and TRBJ1-5; TRBD1 might be the D (5 bases). Trimming left V 5 bases short and J 3 bases short, with 11 bases between. CDR3 length: 13 residues. The germline gives CDR1 DFQATT, CDR2 SNEGSKA (reference sequence). In DNA form, the CDR3 reads TGCAGTGCTGGGGGGGGATTCAATCAGCCCCAGCATTTT. This sequence encodes CSAGGGFNQPQHF.

This clonotype appeared many times. The chain uses TRBV15 and TRBJ2-3; 7 nucleotides line up with TRBD2. Germline-derived CDR1 and CDR2 are LNHNV and YYDKDF (reference sequence). V shed 6 bases and J 6 bases; nucleotides not matched to a gene: 9. The CDR3 consists of 14 residues. In nucleotides, the CDR3 is TGTGCCACCAGGCGGGGAGGGGAGGTGGATACGCAGTATTTT. This encodes CATRRGGEVDTQYF.